This T cell receptor (beta chain) was identified during a study of OX40 agonist ivuxolimab in advanced cancers. Study in general: Across the patients, intravenous ivuxolimab was delivered every 2 weeks at 0.01 to 10 mg/kg.

Findings and caveats of the study: CD8+ T cells (on average) carried more expanded clones than CD4+ T cells.

With baseline, cycle 4 day 1, and cycle 7 day 1 as timepoints, blood was sampled. The table came from immunoSEQ multiplex PCR; TCRdb's copy has only in-frame clones and leaves some out. The sample lists roughly 24,000 clones, about 83% occurring once. In the case of this clone: What it recognizes is unknown.

This sample comprised CD4+ or CD8+ T cells sorted from blood, obtained in a trial of the OX40 agonist ivuxolimab. The receptor comes from an adult with an advanced solid tumor such as melanoma, head and neck, liver or kidney cancer.

CDR3 loop: CASSLDRGGEQYF. The CDR3 coding sequence is TGTGCCAGCAGCCTGGACAGGGGGGGCGAGCAGTACTTC. The rearrangement uses TRBV14 and TRBJ2-7, with 10 bases identical to TRBD1. Germline values: CDR1 SGHDN, CDR2 FVKESK. CDR3 length: 13 amino acids. V gave up 4 bases and J gave up 6 bases; unmatched junction bases: 3.